These 8 T cell receptor beta chains share one sample of origin, sequenced in a study of blood T cell repertoires in COVID-19 (dated by TCRdb to the early 2020s). The method was the immunoSEQ multiplex PCR assay. TCRdb provides this immuneACCESS table in a form limited to in-frame rearrangements. Some clones are lacking; in checked studies, under half of them reflect an unresolved V gene, and why the rest are absent is not known. This sample lists around 250,000 clones; around 90% were detected once. The ten top clones hold approximately 0.85% of the sample. The sequencing sample was made of peripheral blood. Receptors originate from a woman aged 35 to 49 who had recovered from COVID-19.

Only one count was recorded for this clone. This sequence joins TRBV12-3 or TRBV12-4 and TRBJ1-6; 7 bases agree with TRBD1. Trimming took 1 base from V and 18 from J; bases not matched to a gene: 9. CDR3 length equals 13 residues. CDR3 DNA sequence: TGTGCCAGCAGTTTAGGACAGGGACAATGGACCCACTTT. Protein product: CASSLGQGQWTHF.

CDR3 in amino acids: CASSPRGADPTDTQYF. In nucleotides, the CDR3 is TGTGCCAGCAGCCCTCGGGGAGCGGACCCCACAGATACGCAGTATTTT. V usage is TRBV9 and J usage is TRBJ2-3; D is possibly TRBD2 (5 bases). CDR3 size: 16 residues. CDR1 is SGDLS, CDR2 YYNGEE, per germline. Trimming shortened V by 4 bases and J by 2 bases, and 17 bases separated the two germline ends.

CDR3 coding DNA: TGTGCCAGCAGGTTGGGCGGACCGGACACCTACGAGCAGTACTTC. Amino acid sequence: CASRLGGPDTYEQYF. The V call is TRBV27, the J call TRBJ2-7; TRBD1 might be the D (5 bases). CDR1 and CDR2 (germline): MNHEY, SMNVEV (reference sequence). Trimming stripped 6 bases from V and 2 bases from J, with 17 bases between. This CDR3 contains 15 residues.

The chain links TRBV28 to TRBJ2-7, with TRBD2 matching 7 bases. The CDR3 is made up of 13 amino acids. V was pared by 10 bases and J by 2 bases, with 8 bases of the junction left unmatched. The V gene's germline CDR1 is MDHEN and CDR2 SYDVKM. CDR3 in DNA: TGTGCCACCAGCGCGGGGGTTACCTACGAGCAGTACTTC. It codes for CATSAGVTYEQYF. The complete variable domain, with remaining parts taken from reference TRBV28 and TRBJ2-7, reads DVKVTQSSRYLVKRTGEKVFLECVQDMDHENMFWYRQDPGLGLRLIYFSYDVKMKEKGDIPEGYSVSREKKERFSLILESASTNQTSMYLCATSAGVTYEQYFGPGTRLTVT.

V and J are TRBV27 and TRBJ2-7, with 8 bases identical to TRBD2. Germline CDR1 reads MNHEY; CDR2 reads SMNVEV (reference sequence). Germline trimming cut 6 bases from V and 7 bases from J; bases unmatched to any gene: 14. This CDR3 has 15 amino acids. Written as DNA, the CDR3 is TGTGCCAGCAGGACTCCAAACGGGAGGGCGGATGAGCAGTACTTC. It specifies CASRTPNGRADEQYF.

In its sample, this clone was seen a few times. The V gene is TRBV6-1, the J gene TRBJ2-1; TRBD2 aligns across 9 bases. Germline lookup yields CDR1 MNHNS and CDR2 SASEGT. After removal of 1 base from V and 3 bases from J, the junction contained 1 base not matched to a gene. This CDR3 has 15 amino acids. The CDR3 sequence: CASSEGLAVYNEQFF. In DNA form, the CDR3 reads TGTGCCAGCAGTGAAGGACTAGCGGTCTACAATGAGCAGTTCTTC.

This rearrangement joins TRBV5-5 to TRBJ1-2; D unresolved. V gave up 4 bases and J gave up 6 bases, with 7 bases separating them. Germline-derived CDR1 and CDR2 are SGHKS and YYEKEE (reference sequence). The CDR3 has 11 residues. In DNA form, the CDR3 reads TGTGCCAGCAGCATAGCGGATGGCTACACCTTC. It specifies CASSIADGYTF.

The V gene is TRBV10-1, the J gene TRBJ1-5; no firm D call. V dropped 1 base and J dropped 3 bases, with 10 bases sitting between them. This CDR3 spans 15 amino acids. Germline CDR1 reads WNHNN; CDR2 reads SYGVQD (reference sequence). The CDR3 region is CASSEYGSPNQPQHF. Written as DNA, the CDR3 is TGCGCCAGCAGTGAGTATGGCAGTCCCAATCAGCCCCAGCATTTT.